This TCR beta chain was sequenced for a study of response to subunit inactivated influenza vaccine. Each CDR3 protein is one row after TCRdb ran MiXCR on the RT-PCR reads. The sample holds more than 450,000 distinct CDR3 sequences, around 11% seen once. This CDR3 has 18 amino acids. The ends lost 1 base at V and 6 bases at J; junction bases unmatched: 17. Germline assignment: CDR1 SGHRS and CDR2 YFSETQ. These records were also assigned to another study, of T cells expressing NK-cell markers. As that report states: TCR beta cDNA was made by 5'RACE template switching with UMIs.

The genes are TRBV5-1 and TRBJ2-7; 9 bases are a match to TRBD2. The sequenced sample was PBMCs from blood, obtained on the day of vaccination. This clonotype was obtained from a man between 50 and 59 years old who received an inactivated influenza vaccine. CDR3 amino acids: CASSLRGRSASGELEQYF. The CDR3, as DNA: TGCGCCAGCAGCTTGCGGGGGAGGTCAGCTAGCGGGGAACTCGAGCAGTACTTC.